Shown below are 21 T cell receptor beta chains from a single sample sequenced in a study of OX40 agonist ivuxolimab in advanced cancers. Library creation used the immunoSEQ multiplex PCR assay. TCRdb stores this immuneACCESS table with in-frame sequences only. Part of the clones is absent; in the studies checked, under half of the shortfall reflects unresolved V genes, and no reason is known for the rest. This sample holds tens of thousands of clones; 85% to 90% were observed only once. The ten largest clones capture around 6.3% of the sample. Source: CD4+ or CD8+ T cells sorted from blood, taken in a trial of the OX40 agonist ivuxolimab. These receptors originate from an adult with an advanced solid tumor such as melanoma, head and neck, liver or kidney cancer.

The rearrangement links TRBV7-2 to TRBJ2-1, with 9 bases aligning to TRBD1. This CDR3 spans 16 amino acids. V shed 5 bases, J shed 6 bases, and the junction held 11 bases outside the gene matches. Per germline, CDR1 SGHTA and CDR2 FQGNSA. The CDR3 coding sequence is TGTGCCAGCAGCCGAGGACAGGGGAGGCTGGTCAATGAGCAGTTCTTC. Its protein product is CASSRGQGRLVNEQFF. The variable domain in full, completed from reference TRBV7-2 and TRBJ2-1, reads GAGVSQSPSNKVTEKGKDVELRCDPISGHTALYWYRQSLGQGLEFLIYFQGNSAPDKSGLPSDRFSAERTGGSVSTLTIQRTQQEDSAVYLCASSRGQGRLVNEQFFGPGTRLTVL.

This sequence joins TRBV6-5 and TRBJ1-5; D ambiguous. This CDR3 comprises 12 residues. Looked up from germline, CDR1 is MNHEY and CDR2 is SVGAGI. V was trimmed by 7 bases and J by 2 bases, leaving 6 bases between them. In nucleotides, the CDR3 is TGTGCCAGCACGGAGGGCAATCAGCCCCAGCATTTT. This encodes CASTEGNQPQHF.

The rearrangement joins TRBV11-2 to TRBJ1-1; TRBD1 might be the D (6 bases). Looked up from germline, CDR1 is SGHAT and CDR2 is FQNNGV. Trimming left V 5 bases short and J 8 bases short, with 12 bases between. CDR3 size: 12 residues. CDR3 nucleotides: TGTGCCAGCAGCCATACAGGGCCCGAAGCTTTCTTT. Translated: CASSHTGPEAFF.

V gene TRBV5-1 combines with J gene TRBJ2-7; 7 bases are shared with TRBD2. Germline assignment: CDR1 SGHRS and CDR2 YFSETQ. V was pared by 0 bases and J by 3 bases, with 9 bases of the junction left unmatched. This CDR3 is 16 amino acids long. CDR3 DNA: TGCGCCAGCAGCTTGGGGGGAGGGTCCGGAAACTACGAGCAGTACTTC. It translates to CASSLGGGSGNYEQYF.

V usage is TRBV19 and J usage is TRBJ2-7; D possibly uses TRBD1 or TRBD2 (6 bases each). Trimming pared 6 bases from V and 6 bases from J, leaving 18 bases between. The CDR3 totals 14 residues. CDR1 LNHDA and CDR2 SQIVND come from the germline V gene (reference sequence). In DNA, the CDR3 is TGTGCCAGTAGCCTTTACGTCGGGGGCGTCGAGCAGTACTTC. Its protein product is CASSLYVGGVEQYF. Based on the CDR3 plus reference TRBV19 and TRBJ2-7, the full variable domain is DGGITQSPKYLFRKEGQNVTLSCEQNLNHDAMYWYRQDPGQGLRLIYYSQIVNDFQKGDIAEGYSVSREKKESFPLTVTSAQKNPTAFYLCASSLYVGGVEQYFGPGTRLTVT.

This chain joins TRBV5-1 and TRBJ2-7; TRBD1 might be the D (7 bases). CDR3 size: 14 residues. V shed 0 bases and J shed 3 bases, with 10 bases lying between them. Germline CDR1 and CDR2: SGHRS and YFSETQ. This CDR3 is CASSLGQGGYEQYF. In DNA, the CDR3 is TGCGCCAGCAGCTTGGGCCAGGGGGGCTACGAGCAGTACTTC.

In DNA, the CDR3 is TGCGCCAGCAACTCTGCCCCGGGGGCCTACGAGCAGTACTTC. This translates into CASNSAPGAYEQYF. The chain links TRBV5-1 to TRBJ2-7, with D maybe TRBD2 (6 bases). CDR1 SGHRS and CDR2 YFSETQ come from the germline V gene. CDR3 size: 14 residues. V dropped 6 bases and J dropped 2 bases, with 15 bases sitting between them.

This chain uses TRBV7-9 with TRBJ1-5; 7 bases agree with TRBD1. Trimming at V came to 5 bases and at J to 7 bases, leaving 5 bases not matched to a gene. The CDR3 runs to 13 residues. CDR1 is SEHNR and CDR2 is FQNEAQ in the germline V gene (reference sequence). The CDR3 bases are TGTGCCAGCAGCCGTGACAGGGAACAGCCCCAGCATTTT. Translation gives CASSRDREQPQHF.

The chain recombines TRBV28 with TRBJ2-7; 10 bases fit TRBD2. V lost 7 bases, J lost 0 bases, and 12 bases stayed unmatched. Per germline, CDR1 MDHEN and CDR2 SYDVKM. This CDR3 comprises 17 residues. The CDR3 DNA reads as TGTGCCAGCAACGCTTGGGGTAGCGGGAGGAGCTCCTACGAGCAGTACTTC. Translating it yields CASNAWGSGRSSYEQYF.

CDR3 sequence (DNA): TGTGCCAGCGGGCAGGGGGTACGAACTGAAGCTTTCTTT. This translates into CASGQGVRTEAFF. The chain joins TRBV11-3 to TRBJ1-1; 7 positions agree with TRBD1. The junction had 8 bases not matched to a gene; V was cut back by 8 bases and J by 5 bases. The germline V gene encodes CDR1 SGHNT and CDR2 YENEEA. The CDR3 covers 13 residues.

Concerning this clone: This sample also contains other DNA sequences that code for the same CDR3. The rearrangement joins TRBV2 to TRBJ1-1; tentatively, D is TRBD1 (5 bases). The CDR3 consists of 13 residues. Looked up from germline, CDR1 is SNHLY and CDR2 is FYNNEI. V was pared by 3 bases and J by 4 bases, with 9 bases between. CDR3 DNA: TGTGCCAGCAGTGAGGAGGGGACCACTGAAGCTTTCTTT. Residues: CASSEEGTTEAFF.

This chain joins TRBV4-1 and TRBJ2-3; no definite D call. V dropped 4 bases and J dropped 0 bases, with 5 bases sitting between them. The V gene's germline CDR1 is MGHRA and CDR2 YSYEKL. This CDR3 spans 13 amino acids. CDR3 region: CASSPSSTDTQYF. The CDR3 DNA reads as TGCGCCAGCAGCCCGTCTAGCACAGATACGCAGTATTTT.

V usage is TRBV5-1 and J usage is TRBJ2-2; the D gene could be TRBD1 or TRBD2 (6 bases each). CDR3 size: 17 residues. Deletions cut 6 bases from V and 6 bases from J, with 24 bases between. CDR1 SGHRS and CDR2 YFSETQ come from the germline V gene. CDR3 loop: CASKPQPAPGASGELFF. The CDR3 DNA sequence: TGCGCCAGCAAACCTCAGCCGGCTCCGGGGGCCTCCGGGGAGCTGTTTTTT. The complete variable domain, with remaining parts taken from reference TRBV5-1 and TRBJ2-2, reads KAGVTQTPRYLIKTRGQQVTLSCSPISGHRSVSWYQQTPGQGLQFLFEYFSETQRNKGNFPGRFSGRQFSNSRSEMNVSTLELGDSALYLCASKPQPAPGASGELFFGEGSRLTVL.

The chain employs TRBV18 and TRBJ2-2; D perhaps matches TRBD2 (5 bases). With 1 base removed from V and 6 bases from J, the gap between germline ends came to 12 bases. The CDR3 is 15 residues long. CDR1 is KGHSH and CDR2 is LQKENI in the germline V gene. Here the CDR3 reads CASSPHELDSGELFF. For the CDR3, the DNA is TGTGCCAGCTCACCACACGAACTAGATTCCGGGGAGCTGTTTTTT.

This clone appeared a single time. The J gene is TRBJ1-3, the V gene TRBV15; D is possibly TRBD1 (5 bases). The length of the CDR3 is 16 residues. Looked up from germline, CDR1 is LNHNV and CDR2 is YYDKDF (reference sequence). The V and J ends lost 0 bases and 2 bases respectively, with 11 bases between them. The CDR3 DNA sequence: TGTGCCACCAGCAGAGATCAGGGAGCAGCTGGAAACACCATATATTTT. Encoded protein: CATSRDQGAAGNTIYF.

The genes are TRBV7-6 and TRBJ1-6; TRBD1 matches 8 bases. This CDR3 contains 15 residues. The ends lost 6 bases at V and 5 bases at J; junction bases unmatched: 6. Per the germline V gene, CDR1 is SGHVS and CDR2 is FNYEAQ. The CDR3 protein is CASRFGQGNNSPLHF. CDR3 bases: TGTGCCAGCAGATTCGGACAGGGCAATAATTCACCCCTCCACTTT.

The genes are TRBV19 and TRBJ1-1; 8 bases map to TRBD1. J was trimmed by 4 bases and V by 9 bases; bases with no gene match: 13. The CDR3 totals 15 residues. The V gene's germline CDR1 is LNHDA and CDR2 SQIVND (reference sequence). This CDR3 reads CASTSTGDEGTEAFF. The DNA of the CDR3 is TGTGCCAGCACCTCGACAGGGGATGAAGGCACTGAAGCTTTCTTT.

This clone was detected once. J is TRBJ2-2 and V is TRBV7-3; D may correspond to TRBD1 or TRBD2 (5 bases each). In germline, CDR1 is SGHTA, CDR2 FQGTGA. The CDR3 is made up of 14 amino acids. V dropped 2 bases and J dropped 2 bases, with 6 bases sitting between them. The CDR3 nucleotides read TGTGCCAGCAGCTTAGGGGGAAACACCGGGGAGCTGTTTTTT. This encodes CASSLGGNTGELFF.

Here the CDR3 reads CASSKGKQETQYF. The CDR3 bases are TGTGCCAGTAGTAAGGGGAAGCAAGAGACCCAGTACTTC. The rearrangement uses TRBV19 and TRBJ2-5; the D gene is possibly TRBD1 (5 bases). Germline assignment: CDR1 LNHDA and CDR2 SQIVND (reference sequence). Trimming stripped 4 bases from V and 2 bases from J, with 8 bases between. This CDR3 has 13 amino acids.

This clone has only a few counts. The chain employs TRBV19 and TRBJ2-7; maybe TRBD2 (7 bases). This CDR3 contains 14 residues. Germline loops: CDR1 LNHDA, CDR2 SQIVND (reference sequence). Trimming took 2 bases from V and 5 from J, leaving 13 bases between them. This CDR3 is CASSIKGGPHEQYF. CDR3 nucleotide sequence: TGTGCCAGTAGTATAAAGGGGGGGCCCCACGAGCAGTACTTC.

The chain couples TRBV27 to TRBJ2-2; D is perhaps TRBD1 or TRBD2 (5 bases each). There are 15 residues in the CDR3. Germline V gives CDR1 MNHEY, CDR2 SMNVEV (reference sequence). The V end was cut by 2 bases, the J end by 2 bases, with 9 bases between. CDR3 residues: CASSLRDDNTGELFF. CDR3 bases: TGTGCCAGCAGTTTAAGGGACGATAACACCGGGGAGCTGTTTTTT.